Shown below are 20 T cell receptor beta chains from a single sample sequenced in a study of T cells in narcolepsy. Sequenced by immunoSEQ multiplex PCR; TCRdb stores in-frame clones only, minus some. Altogether about 35,000 clones are present, about 85% being singletons, with the ten largest covering 1.1%. The sample comprised memory (CD45RA-) CD4+ T cells from blood. The receptors shown here come from a human donor in good health.

The gene calls are TRBV4-1 and TRBJ1-6, with D perhaps TRBD1 (6 bases). Between the trimmed V and J ends, which lost 0 bases and 10 bases, there was a span of 22 bases. This CDR3 region has 18 residues. The germline V gene encodes CDR1 MGHRA and CDR2 YSYEKL. CDR3 region: CASSQDIVWTVGASPLHF. The DNA for the CDR3 is TGCGCCAGCAGCCAAGACATTGTTTGGACAGTCGGGGCCTCACCCCTCCACTTT.

The J gene is TRBJ2-1, the V gene TRBV9, with 9 bases aligning to TRBD2. CDR1 is SGDLS, CDR2 YYNGEE, per germline. CDR3 size: 16 residues. V trimming: 3 bases; J trimming: 7 bases; junction bases outside the gene matches: 11. This chain's CDR3 is CASSASGGTSRNEQFF. In DNA form, the CDR3 reads TGTGCCAGCAGCGCCTCGGGAGGGACTAGCAGAAATGAGCAGTTCTTC.

This clone was seen just once. J is TRBJ1-6 and V is TRBV6-5; D might be TRBD1 (5 bases). Trimming removed 4 bases at V and 9 bases at J, with 13 bases between. The CDR3 extends over 14 amino acids. Germline loops: CDR1 MNHEY, CDR2 SVGAGI. The CDR3 nucleotides read TGTGCCAGCAGTTCCCCCTCAGGGAGTTCACCCCTCCACTTT. This translates into CASSSPSGSSPLHF.

The V gene is TRBV2, the J gene TRBJ2-5; 7 nucleotides agree with TRBD1. The tail of the sequence fits TRBJ2-7 better, so the J call may be wrong. The CDR3 loop spans 15 amino acids. Germline CDR1 is SNHLY and CDR2 is FYNNEI. The CDR3 region is CASSARTGYSYEQYF. CDR3 DNA sequence: TGTGCCAGCAGTGCGAGGACAGGCTACTCCTACGAGCAGTACTTC.

This chain links TRBV6-5 with TRBJ2-1, with 8 bases matching TRBD1. There are 15 residues in the CDR3. Germline lookup yields CDR1 MNHEY and CDR2 SVGAGI. V shed 7 bases, J shed 6 bases, and the junction held 11 bases outside the gene matches. The DNA of the CDR3 is TGTGCCAGCACCCCGACAGGGGTAATGGGCAATGAGCAGTTCTTC. It encodes CASTPTGVMGNEQFF.

This clone has a handful of counts. The rearrangement joins TRBV9 to TRBJ1-1, with D possibly matching TRBD1 (5 bases). V shed 6 bases and J shed 4 bases, with 16 bases lying between them. CDR1 and CDR2 from the germline V gene are SGDLS and YYNGEE. The CDR3 runs 14 residues. CDR3 DNA: TGTGCCAGCAACCCAGGCGGGGGACCCACTGAAGCTTTCTTT. Protein sequence: CASNPGGGPTEAFF.

In DNA form, the CDR3 reads TGTGCCTGCTATCCCCGGGACAGGGACCATCTGAACACCGGGGAGCTGTTTTTT. As protein: CACYPRDRDHLNTGELFF. The V and J genes are TRBV19 and TRBJ2-2, with 9 bases fitting TRBD1. The germline V gene encodes CDR1 LNHDA and CDR2 SQIVND (reference sequence). The CDR3 consists of 18 residues. J lost 1 base, V lost 11 bases, and 17 bases had no gene match.

V usage is TRBV5-1 and J usage is TRBJ2-5; maybe TRBD2 (6 bases). Germline V gene lookup returns CDR1 SGHRS and CDR2 YFSETQ. Deletions cut 4 bases from V and 3 bases from J, with 16 bases between. The CDR3 loop spans 15 amino acids. The CDR3 region has the DNA TGCGCCAGCAGCCGGGACTTCAACAAGAAAGAGACCCAGTACTTC. This sequence encodes CASSRDFNKKETQYF.

The chain couples TRBV5-1 to TRBJ2-7; D perhaps matches TRBD1 (5 bases). V was clipped by 1 base and J by 5 bases, with 13 bases between them. CDR3 length: 14 amino acids. Per the germline V gene, CDR1 is SGHRS and CDR2 is YFSETQ. CDR3: CASSLFGQGNEQYF. CDR3 nucleotides: TGCGCCAGCAGCTTGTTCGGGCAGGGCAACGAGCAGTACTTC. Full variable domain (outside the CDR3, taken from reference TRBV5-1 and TRBJ2-7): KAGVTQTPRYLIKTRGQQVTLSCSPISGHRSVSWYQQTPGQGLQFLFEYFSETQRNKGNFPGRFSGRQFSNSRSEMNVSTLELGDSALYLCASSLFGQGNEQYFGPGTRLTVT.

This clone was observed once. CDR3 DNA: TGCGCCAGCAGCTTGGGACTAGCAAGGAATGAGCAGTTCTTC. Translating gives CASSLGLARNEQFF. The V gene is TRBV5-1, the J gene TRBJ2-1, with 7 bases matching TRBD2. V gave up 0 bases and J gave up 7 bases; unmatched junction bases: 4. From germline, CDR1 is SGHRS and CDR2 YFSETQ. This CDR3 spans 14 amino acids.

The rearrangement joins TRBV6-1 to TRBJ1-1; D is ambiguous. This CDR3 has 13 residues. CDR1 is MNHNS, CDR2 SASEGT, per germline. With 4 bases removed from V and 2 bases from J, the gap between germline ends came to 8 bases. In DNA, the CDR3 is TGTGCCAGCAGTGTACAAGACAACACTGAAGCTTTCTTT. Its translation: CASSVQDNTEAFF.

The chain carries TRBV9 and TRBJ2-1; 8 nucleotides agree with TRBD2. Looked up from germline, CDR1 is SGDLS and CDR2 is YYNGEE. The CDR3 loop spans 16 amino acids. Trimming removed 3 bases from V and 10 bases from J; junction bases left unmatched: 15. As DNA, the CDR3 is TGTGCCAGCAGCGGGGGGACACTAGCGGTGATGGGCGAGCAGTTCTTC. As protein: CASSGGTLAVMGEQFF. Full variable domain (remainder filled in from reference TRBV9 and TRBJ2-1): DSGVTQTPKHLITATGQRVTLRCSPRSGDLSVYWYQQSLDQGLQFLIQYYNGEERAKGNILERFSAQQFPDLHSELNLSSLELGDSALYFCASSGGTLAVMGEQFFGPGTRLTVL.

The chain links TRBV7-2 to TRBJ1-2; D remains ambiguous. This CDR3 contains 13 residues. Germline V gives CDR1 SGHTA, CDR2 FQGNSA. The germline V and J ends were trimmed by 2 bases and 4 bases, with 8 bases remaining between them. CDR3 DNA: TGTGCCAGCAGCTTACTGGATTTCTATGGCTACACCTTC. This codes for CASSLLDFYGYTF. Supplemented by reference TRBV7-2 and TRBJ1-2, the full variable domain reads GAGVSQSPSNKVTEKGKDVELRCDPISGHTALYWYRQSLGQGLEFLIYFQGNSAPDKSGLPSDRFSAERTGGSVSTLTIQRTQQEDSAVYLCASSLLDFYGYTFGSGTRLTVV.

The V and J genes are TRBV27 and TRBJ1-3; D gene unclear. This CDR3 has 14 residues. Germline lookup yields CDR1 MNHEY and CDR2 SMNVEV (reference sequence). V lost 6 bases, J lost 2 bases, and 11 bases lay in between. In nucleotides, the CDR3 is TGTGCCAGCAGAAACGGACTAGCTGGAAACACCATATATTTT. Amino acids: CASRNGLAGNTIYF.

This clone was recorded once. The chain employs TRBV11-2 and TRBJ2-5, with D possibly TRBD2 on 6 matching bases. Looked up from germline, CDR1 is SGHAT and CDR2 is FQNNGV. The length of the CDR3 is 15 residues. Between the trimmed V and J ends, which lost 4 bases and 2 bases, there was a span of 14 bases. Here the CDR3 reads CASSSQRALQETQYF. CDR3 nucleotides: TGTGCCAGCAGCTCTCAGCGGGCCCTTCAAGAGACCCAGTACTTC.

V and J are TRBV6-5 and TRBJ1-2; TRBD1 matches 7 bases. The germline V gene encodes CDR1 MNHEY and CDR2 SVGAGI. The length of the CDR3 is 15 residues. The J segment lost 2 bases and the V segment lost 2 bases, leaving 5 bases of the junction unmatched. CDR3 in DNA: TGTGCCAGCAGTTACGAAAGGGGGCCCAACTATGGCTACACCTTC. This encodes CASSYERGPNYGYTF.

As to this clone: Other DNA variants within this sample encode the same CDR3. This chain joins TRBV28 and TRBJ2-2, with TRBD1 matching 9 bases. V was pared by 4 bases and J by 4 bases, with 10 bases of the junction left unmatched. Germline CDR1 is MDHEN and CDR2 is SYDVKM. The CDR3 runs 17 residues. This CDR3 is CASSSSTGQGVTGELFF. The CDR3 DNA reads as TGTGCCAGCAGTTCCTCTACGGGACAGGGCGTCACCGGGGAGCTGTTTTTT.

The gene calls are TRBV6-1 and TRBJ2-7, with 12 bases matching TRBD2. After removal of 3 bases from V and 8 bases from J, the junction contained 14 bases not matched to a gene. There are 17 residues in the CDR3. Germline CDR1 is MNHNS and CDR2 is SASEGT. The chain's CDR3 is CASSERTSGDLLGQQYF. In nucleotides, the CDR3 is TGTGCCAGCAGTGAGAGGACTAGCGGGGATCTATTAGGACAGCAGTACTTC.

The chain employs TRBV30 and TRBJ1-1, with D possibly TRBD1 on 5 matching bases. Germline V CDR1 and CDR2: GTSNPN, SVGIG (reference sequence). This CDR3 has 17 residues. V was pared by 7 bases and J by 1 base, with 25 bases between. The CDR3 DNA is TGTGCCTCCCTTGGTCGCAGGGAGAGTAGATGGAACACTGAAGCTTTCTTT. It is translated as CASLGRRESRWNTEAFF.

The V call is TRBV7-2, the J call TRBJ2-2, with 7 positions matching TRBD1. Germline-derived CDR1 and CDR2 are SGHTA and FQGNSA. CDR3 length equals 16 residues. V lost 10 bases to trimming and J lost 8 bases; unmatched junction nucleotides: 19. CDR3 amino acids: CATRKTQGTAGGELFF. In DNA form, the CDR3 reads TGTGCCACCAGAAAAACACAGGGGACCGCTGGTGGGGAGCTGTTTTTT.